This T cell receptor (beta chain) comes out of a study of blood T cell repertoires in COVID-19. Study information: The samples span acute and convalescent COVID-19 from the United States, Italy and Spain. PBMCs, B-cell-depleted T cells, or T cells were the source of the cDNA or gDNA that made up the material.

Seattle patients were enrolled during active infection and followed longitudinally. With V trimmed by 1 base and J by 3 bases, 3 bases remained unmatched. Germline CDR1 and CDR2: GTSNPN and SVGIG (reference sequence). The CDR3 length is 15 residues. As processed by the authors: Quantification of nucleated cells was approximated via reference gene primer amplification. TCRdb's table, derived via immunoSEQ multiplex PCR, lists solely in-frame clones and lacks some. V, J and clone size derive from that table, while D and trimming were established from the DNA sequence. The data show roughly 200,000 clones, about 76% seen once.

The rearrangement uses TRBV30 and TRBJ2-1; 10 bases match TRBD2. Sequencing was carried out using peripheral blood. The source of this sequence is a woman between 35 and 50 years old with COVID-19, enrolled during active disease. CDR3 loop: CAWSEAGGYYNEQFF. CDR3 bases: TGTGCCTGGAGTGAAGCGGGAGGGTACTACAATGAGCAGTTCTTC.